These 28 T cell receptor beta chains share one sample of origin, sequenced in a study of T cells in Graves' hyperthyroidism and ophthalmopathy. The source material, RNA transcripts, was used to amplify TCR beta CDR3 regions. Carried out on the TCR CDR3, a first-round RT-PCR used the HTBI primer set. MiXCR, applied by TCRdb to the multiplex PCR reads, yields one record per CDR3 protein. The sample records about 840,000 distinct CDR3 sequences, over 35% being singletons. Sequencing used blood. Source of these receptors: a young man with Graves' hyperthyroidism.

This clonotype was observed a handful of times. The chain joins TRBV9 to TRBJ1-6; D is possibly TRBD1 (6 bases). CDR1 SGDLS and CDR2 YYNGEE come from the germline V gene. The CDR3 covers 16 residues. Trimming stripped 0 bases from V and 5 bases from J, with 12 bases between. The CDR3 reads CASSVAPGANNSPLHF. DNA of the CDR3: TGTGCCAGCAGCGTAGCACCAGGGGCCAATAATTCACCCCTCCACTTT.

About this clonotype: Its ends do not fully match the called genes, so a read error is possible. The gene calls are TRBV25-1 and TRBJ2-2; no clear D gene. Looked up from germline, CDR1 is MGHDK and CDR2 is SYGVNS. The length of the CDR3 is 15 residues. The CDR3 loop reads CASSQGGWHTGELFF. Here the CDR3 DNA reads TGCGCCAGCAGCCAAGGTGGTTGGCACACCGGGGAGCTGTTTTTT.

There are many counts of this clonotype. The chain recombines TRBV7-6 with TRBJ2-5; 7 positions match TRBD2. Germline V gene lookup returns CDR1 SGHVS and CDR2 FNYEAQ. This CDR3 is built from 15 residues. After removal of 5 bases from V and 5 bases from J, the junction contained 11 bases not matched to a gene. The CDR3 here is CASSLFAGEGETQYF. CDR3 bases: TGTGCCAGCAGCCTATTCGCGGGGGAGGGTGAGACCCAGTACTTC.

The chain's CDR3 is CASRLAGYNEQFF. The CDR3 DNA follows: TGTGCCAGCAGACTAGCGGGGTACAATGAGCAGTTCTTC. This chain links TRBV7-2 with TRBJ2-1, with TRBD2 matching 10 bases. Germline CDR1 is SGHTA and CDR2 is FQGNSA. With V trimmed by 6 bases and J by 4 bases, 0 bases remained unmatched. This CDR3 has 13 residues. The full variable domain, in which reference TRBV7-2 and TRBJ2-1 provide the parts outside the CDR3, is GAGVSQSPSNKVTEKGKDVELRCDPISGHTALYWYRQSLGQGLEFLIYFQGNSAPDKSGLPSDRFSAERTGGSVSTLTIQRTQQEDSAVYLCASRLAGYNEQFFGPGTRLTVL.

This clonotype was seen ten or more times. V and J are TRBV7-9 and TRBJ1-2; D might be TRBD1 (5 bases). CDR1 is SEHNR and CDR2 is FQNEAQ in the germline V gene (reference sequence). With 3 bases removed from V and 4 bases from J, the gap between germline ends came to 9 bases. The CDR3 runs to 13 residues. The CDR3 DNA reads TGTGCCAGCAGCTTCCGGGACGCCTATGGCTACACCTTC. This sequence encodes CASSFRDAYGYTF.

This clonotype was seen a few times. The chain recombines TRBV12-3 or TRBV12-4 with TRBJ2-7, with 10 bases that match TRBD1. The CDR3 loop spans 16 amino acids. The trim removed 0 bases at V and 5 bases at J, leaving 7 bases unmatched. CDR3 amino acids: CASSLAGTGEAHEQYF. The CDR3 nucleotides read TGTGCCAGCAGTTTAGCGGGGACAGGGGAAGCTCACGAGCAGTACTTC.

Comments on this clonotype: Just one base apart from a much larger clone, this may be a read error. The chain carries TRBV6-1 and TRBJ2-7; D is ambiguous. Germline assignment: CDR1 MNHNS and CDR2 SASEGT. This CDR3 has 11 residues. Trimming pared 7 bases from V and 3 bases from J, leaving 7 bases between. The DNA for the CDR3 is TGTGCCAGCATGGTAGGCTACGAGCAGTACTTC. This codes for CASMVGYEQYF.

In its sample, this clonotype was seen a few times. V usage is TRBV6-5 and J usage is TRBJ1-2; 8 nucleotides match TRBD1. The CDR3 runs to 15 residues. CDR1 MNHEY and CDR2 SVGAGI come from the germline V gene. J was trimmed by 2 bases and V by 2 bases; bases with no gene match: 4. CDR3 nucleotide sequence: TGTGCCAGCAGTTACGGACAGGGACACAACTATGGCTACACCTTC. The encoded protein is CASSYGQGHNYGYTF.

This clonotype was found a few times. V is TRBV5-5 and J is TRBJ1-6; D is undetermined. Germline CDR1 is SGHKS and CDR2 is YYEKEE (reference sequence). V was pared by 4 bases and J by 5 bases, with 7 bases between. This CDR3 is built from 13 residues. The CDR3 protein is CASSGRDNSPLHF. CDR3 DNA sequence: TGTGCCAGCAGCGGGCGGGATAATTCACCCCTCCACTTT.

The sample holds many counts of this clonotype. The chain recombines TRBV10-3 with TRBJ1-1; 7 nucleotides line up with TRBD1. CDR3 length: 14 residues. Trimming removed 6 bases from V and 1 base from J; junction bases left unmatched: 5. Germline V gives CDR1 ENHRY, CDR2 SYGVKD. CDR3 coding DNA: TGTGCCATCAGAGTGACAGGGACGAACACTGAAGCTTTCTTT. Its translation: CAIRVTGTNTEAFF.

The sample holds one count of this clonotype. Given a much more abundant clone one base away, this may be a read error. This chain uses TRBV15 with TRBJ1-1; 7 positions match TRBD1. Unmatched junction bases numbered 7, after V lost 0 bases and J lost 0 bases. The CDR3 is made up of 17 amino acids. Germline CDR1 and CDR2: LNHNV and YYDKDF (reference sequence). The CDR3 here is CATSRDRGFSMNTEAFF. The CDR3 DNA reads TGTGCCACCAGCAGAGACAGGGGGTTCTCTATGAACACTGAAGCTTTCTTT.

This chain joins TRBV7-2 and TRBJ2-7; TRBD1 might be the D (6 bases). CDR3 size: 17 residues. V lost 6 bases and J lost 2, with 23 bases in between. CDR1 and CDR2 from the germline V gene are SGHTA and FQGNSA. The CDR3: CASSYPKQQGRAYEQYF. CDR3 in DNA: TGTGCCAGCAGTTACCCAAAACAACAGGGCAGGGCCTACGAGCAGTACTTC.

This clonotype was picked up many times. Here the CDR3 reads CSVATDRVAGNTIYF. The DNA for the CDR3 is TGCAGCGTGGCCACGGACAGGGTGGCAGGAAACACCATATATTTT. The V call is TRBV29-1, the J call TRBJ1-3; TRBD1 matches 8 bases. The CDR3 covers 15 residues. Trimming cost V 6 bases and J 4 bases; bases outside gene matches: 11. Germline assignment: CDR1 SQVTM and CDR2 ANQGSEA.

The chain is built from TRBV24-1 and TRBJ2-1; 8 nucleotides agree with TRBD2. Looked up from germline, CDR1 is KGHDR and CDR2 is SFDVKD. V lost 3 bases to trimming and J lost 6 bases; unmatched junction nucleotides: 6. CDR3 size: 15 residues. CDR3 sequence reads: CATSDVGLAINEQFF. CDR3 in DNA: TGTGCCACCAGTGATGTCGGACTAGCAATCAATGAGCAGTTCTTC.

A single count supports this clonotype. With a much larger clone just one base away, this may be a read error. The rearrangement links TRBV20-1 to TRBJ2-7; the match to TRBD2 covers 8 bases. This CDR3 is 15 amino acids long. Germline loops: CDR1 DFQATT, CDR2 SNEGSKA (reference sequence). CDR3: CGARGGSGSAYEQYF. DNA for the CDR3: TGCGGTGCTAGAGGGGGAAGCGGGAGTGCGTACGAGCAGTACTTC.

In this sample, this clonotype turned up a few times. The chain couples TRBV7-9 to TRBJ1-1; a weak D match, TRBD1 (5 bases). Germline V gene sequence: CDR1 SEHNR, CDR2 FQNEAQ (reference sequence). This CDR3 has 15 residues. V lost 5 bases and J lost 1, with 14 bases in between. CDR3 sequence: CASSPKGPRNTEAFF. CDR3 nucleotides: TGTGCCAGCAGCCCAAAGGGACCTCGGAACACTGAAGCTTTCTTT.

The chain carries TRBV7-9 and TRBJ1-6, with D maybe TRBD1 (6 bases). Trimming removed 1 base from V and 7 bases from J, with 11 bases in between. The CDR3 sequence is 15 residues long. The V gene's germline CDR1 is SEHNR and CDR2 FQNEAQ (reference sequence). CDR3 nucleotides: TGTGCCAGCAGCTTAGGAGGGACACTGAATTCACCCCTCCACTTT. Protein product: CASSLGGTLNSPLHF.

The chain uses TRBV6-1 and TRBJ2-7; 10 nucleotides align to TRBD2. There are 14 residues in the CDR3. Germline CDR1 is MNHNS and CDR2 is SASEGT. J gave up 4 bases and V 6 bases, and 6 bases lay outside the gene matches. This CDR3 reads CASRRTSGRYEQYF. The CDR3 region has the DNA TGTGCCAGCAGACGGACTAGCGGAAGGTACGAGCAGTACTTC.

This clonotype occurred many times. In DNA, the CDR3 is TGTGCCAGCAGCCTAACAGGGGGCCAAGGAGAGACCCAGTACTTC. It is translated as CASSLTGGQGETQYF. The chain couples TRBV7-9 to TRBJ2-5; TRBD1 matches 9 bases. CDR1 and CDR2 from the germline V gene are SEHNR and FQNEAQ (reference sequence). With V trimmed by 5 bases and J by 4 bases, 8 bases remained unmatched. CDR3 length: 15 amino acids.

This clonotype showed up just a few times. The gene calls are TRBV6-1 and TRBJ2-7; 11 bases map to TRBD2. V lost 3 bases to trimming and J lost 3 bases; unmatched junction nucleotides: 4. Germline V lookup: CDR1 MNHNS, CDR2 SASEGT. There are 15 residues in the CDR3. The CDR3, as DNA: TGTGCCAGCAGTGATACGCTAGCGGGGGGCTACGAGCAGTACTTC. Protein product: CASSDTLAGGYEQYF.

This clonotype has a count of ten or more. This chain joins TRBV7-3 and TRBJ2-5; the D gene is possibly TRBD2 (7 bases). CDR3 length equals 13 residues. Germline-derived CDR1 and CDR2 are SGHTA and FQGTGA. V was shortened by 4 bases and J by 5 bases, with 11 bases between the two germline ends. As DNA, the CDR3 is TGTGCCAGCAGCTGGCGGGGGCGTGAGACCCAGTACTTC. Protein: CASSWRGRETQYF.

This clonotype was seen once. The CDR3 nucleotides are TGTGCCAGCTCACCATCTTTTGGGGATCAGGAGTACTTC. It codes for CASSPSFGDQEYF. The chain recombines TRBV2 with TRBJ2-7; no clear D gene. CDR3 length: 13 amino acids. V was cut by 8 bases and J by 11 bases, with 22 bases left in between. Germline CDR1 and CDR2: SNHLY and FYNNEI. The full variable domain, rest sourced from reference TRBV2 and TRBJ2-7, is EPEVTQTPSHQVTQMGQEVILRCVPISNHLYFYWYRQILGQKVEFLVSFYNNEISEKSEIFDDQFSVERPDGSNFTLKIRSTKLEDSAMYFCASSPSFGDQEYFGPGTRLTVT.

The chain couples TRBV5-4 to TRBJ1-6, with D possibly being TRBD1 (5 bases). The germline CDR1 and CDR2 sequences are SGHNT and YYREEE (reference sequence). The CDR3 has 15 amino acids. The V and J ends lost 3 bases and 6 bases respectively, with 13 bases between them. The CDR3: CASSSQGKGNSPLHF. DNA of the CDR3: TGTGCCAGCAGCTCGCAGGGAAAGGGTAATTCACCCCTCCACTTT.

This chain joins TRBV2 and TRBJ2-2; perhaps TRBD1 as D (7 bases). The CDR3 sequence is 13 residues long. CDR1 is SNHLY, CDR2 FYNNEI, per germline. The V and J ends lost 10 bases and 8 bases respectively, with 17 bases between them. CDR3 sequence reads: CATSRGDQGELFF. The CDR3 DNA reads as TGTGCCACCTCCAGGGGGGACCAAGGGGAGCTGTTTTTT.

On this clonotype: Just one base apart from a much larger clone, this may be a read error. This chain joins TRBV2 and TRBJ1-5; a weak D match, TRBD1 (5 bases). This CDR3 region has 14 residues. V lost 2 bases and J 7 bases, leaving 12 bases between the germline ends. In germline, CDR1 is SNHLY, CDR2 FYNNEI. CDR3 coding DNA: TGTGCCAGCAGTGAACAGGGCGGGGGGCAGCCCCAGCATTTT. This encodes CASSEQGGGQPQHF.

This clonotype appeared once. The rearrangement joins TRBV25-1 to TRBJ1-6; D gene ambiguous. The CDR3 sequence is 16 residues long. CDR1 and CDR2 from the germline V gene are MGHDK and SYGVNS. The V gene lost 5 bases and the J gene lost 4 bases, with 15 bases spanning the gap. CDR3: CASSFYETAYNSPLHF. CDR3 bases: TGTGCCAGCAGTTTCTATGAGACTGCTTATAATTCACCCCTCCACTTT.

This clonotype was observed at least ten times. DNA for the CDR3: TGCGCCAGCGAAGATCGGGAGGGGCCTGAGACCCAGTACTTC. Amino acids: CASEDREGPETQYF. The gene calls are TRBV10-2 and TRBJ2-5, with 8 bases aligning to TRBD2. The germline V gene encodes CDR1 WSHSY and CDR2 SAAADI. The ends lost 8 bases at V and 5 bases at J; junction bases unmatched: 10. This CDR3 is built from 14 residues.

V gene TRBV9 combines with J gene TRBJ1-1; perhaps TRBD1 as D (5 bases). From germline, CDR1 is SGDLS and CDR2 YYNGEE. The length of the CDR3 is 14 residues. The V end was cut by 3 bases, the J end by 1 base, with 10 bases between. CDR3 bases: TGTGCCAGCAGCGCGGGGGTGGGGAACACTGAAGCTTTCTTT. Translating it yields CASSAGVGNTEAFF.